Below are 27 T cell receptor beta chains sequenced from a single sample in a study of shared clonotypes between healthy human individuals. Some clones are missing from TCRdb's copy, which holds only in-frame ones; the method was immunoSEQ multiplex PCR. The sample contains some 300,000 clones, roughly 70% of which appear only once. The specimen was memory CD4+ T cells sorted from blood. Sample subset: CD45RA-negative fraction. The receptors were sampled from a young man in good health.

This clone appeared a few times. V usage is TRBV7-2 and J usage is TRBJ2-5, with TRBD2 matching 8 bases. The CDR3 loop spans 14 amino acids. J gave up 4 bases and V 7 bases, and 8 bases lay outside the gene matches. Germline-derived CDR1 and CDR2 are SGHTA and FQGNSA. This CDR3 is CASTSRAGVETQYF. In DNA, the CDR3 is TGTGCCAGCACCTCCCGAGCGGGAGTAGAGACCCAGTACTTC. Full variable domain (rest looked up from reference TRBV7-2 and TRBJ2-5): GAGVSQSPSNKVTEKGKDVELRCDPISGHTALYWYRQSLGQGLEFLIYFQGNSAPDKSGLPSDRFSAERTGGSVSTLTIQRTQQEDSAVYLCASTSRAGVETQYFGPGTRLLVL.

Note on this clone: Other DNA sequences in the sample encode the same CDR3. The V call is TRBV6-1, the J call TRBJ1-2; D unresolved. The V and J ends lost 3 bases and 5 bases respectively, with 7 bases between them. This CDR3 region has 12 residues. Germline V gives CDR1 MNHNS, CDR2 SASEGT. Here the CDR3 DNA reads TGTGCCAGCAGTGAGAGAGGGTATGGCTACACCTTC. Its protein is CASSERGYGYTF.

V gene TRBV9 combines with J gene TRBJ1-2, with D maybe TRBD1 (6 bases). The V gene's germline CDR1 is SGDLS and CDR2 YYNGEE. V shed 4 bases and J shed 4 bases, with 14 bases lying between them. The CDR3 is 14 residues long. CDR3 sequence: CASSPMGGLYGYTF. Written as DNA, the CDR3 is TGTGCCAGCAGCCCCATGGGGGGCCTCTATGGCTACACCTTC. Supplemented by reference TRBV9 and TRBJ1-2, the full variable domain reads DSGVTQTPKHLITATGQRVTLRCSPRSGDLSVYWYQQSLDQGLQFLIQYYNGEERAKGNILERFSAQQFPDLHSELNLSSLELGDSALYFCASSPMGGLYGYTFGSGTRLTVV.

The chain joins TRBV29-1 to TRBJ2-7, with TRBD2 matching over 9 bases. CDR3 length: 13 amino acids. The trim removed 4 bases at V and 4 bases at J, leaving 5 bases unmatched. Germline V gives CDR1 SQVTM, CDR2 ANQGSEA. The DNA of the CDR3 is TGCAGCGTTGCGGCGGGAGGGCCGTACGAGCAGTACTTC. It encodes CSVAAGGPYEQYF.

V and J are TRBV5-1 and TRBJ1-4; 7 nucleotides agree with TRBD1. The CDR3 length is 16 residues. The trim removed 1 base at V and 5 bases at J, leaving 8 bases unmatched. Germline CDR1 SGHRS, CDR2 YFSETQ. The DNA of the CDR3 is TGCGCCAGCAGCTTGACAGGGGCCACCTTGAATGAAAAACTGTTTTTT. Protein product: CASSLTGATLNEKLFF.

The gene calls are TRBV29-1 and TRBJ1-1, with D possibly being TRBD1 (6 bases). Trimming left V 4 bases short and J 3 bases short, with 15 bases between. Germline CDR1 SQVTM, CDR2 ANQGSEA. This CDR3 region has 14 residues. The CDR3 nucleotides are TGCAGCGTTGTCCGTACGACAGGCTACACTGAAGCTTTCTTT. Translation gives CSVVRTTGYTEAFF.

The genes are TRBV10-3 and TRBJ1-1; D possibly corresponds to TRBD1 (6 bases). The CDR3 has 15 amino acids. V lost 5 bases and J 5 bases, leaving 18 bases between the germline ends. Germline CDR1 ENHRY, CDR2 SYGVKD. The CDR3 protein is CAISNWETGATEAFF. The CDR3 DNA is TGTGCCATCAGTAATTGGGAGACAGGCGCGACTGAAGCTTTCTTT.

This rearrangement joins TRBV7-6 to TRBJ1-1; D ambiguous. Germline-derived CDR1 and CDR2 are SGHVS and FNYEAQ. This CDR3 region has 13 residues. With 4 bases removed from V and 5 bases from J, the gap between germline ends came to 11 bases. CDR3 loop: CASSSLPVTEAFF. CDR3 DNA sequence: TGTGCCAGCAGCTCGCTGCCCGTGACTGAAGCTTTCTTT. The full variable domain, completed using reference TRBV7-6 and TRBJ1-1, is GAGVSQSPRYKVTKRGQDVALRCDPISGHVSLYWYRQALGQGPEFLTYFNYEAQQDKSGLPNDRFSAERPEGSISTLTIQRTEQRDSAMYRCASSSLPVTEAFFGQGTRLTVV.

This clone has ten or more counts. The CDR3 reads CAWSVGNIQYF. The CDR3 coding sequence is TGTGCCTGGAGTGTAGGGAACATTCAGTACTTC. The genes are TRBV30 and TRBJ2-4; D ambiguous. Trimming stripped 0 bases from V and 7 bases from J, with 4 bases between. CDR1 GTSNPN and CDR2 SVGIG come from the germline V gene (reference sequence). The CDR3 runs to 11 residues.

The J gene is TRBJ2-3, the V gene TRBV9; tentatively, D is TRBD2 (5 bases). Looked up from germline, CDR1 is SGDLS and CDR2 is YYNGEE. CDR3 length equals 15 residues. V was trimmed by 0 bases and J by 0 bases, leaving 8 bases between them. The CDR3: CASSVDWRSTDTQYF. CDR3 DNA: TGTGCCAGCAGCGTAGATTGGAGGAGCACAGATACGCAGTATTTT.

This chain connects TRBV18 to TRBJ1-2; 8 nucleotides align to TRBD1. Germline values: CDR1 KGHSH, CDR2 LQKENI. V dropped 6 bases and J dropped 4; count of bases not matched to a gene: 10. The CDR3 is 15 residues long. CDR3 nucleotide sequence: TGTGCCAGCTCTACGACAGGGGAGATTTCCTATGGCTACACCTTC. Protein product: CASSTTGEISYGYTF.

This clone has only one observation. The CDR3: CASSRDRAYEQYF. CDR3 nucleotides: TGTGCCAGCAGTCGGGACAGGGCCTACGAGCAGTACTTC. The J gene is TRBJ2-5, the V gene TRBV2; TRBD1 matches 9 bases. Near its end, the DNA agrees better with TRBJ2-7, so the J call may be wrong. From germline, CDR1 is SNHLY and CDR2 FYNNEI. The CDR3 loop spans 13 amino acids.

The gene calls are TRBV5-1 and TRBJ2-1; TRBD2 agrees at 7 bases. This CDR3 is built from 14 residues. The ends lost 0 bases at V and 8 bases at J; junction bases unmatched: 5. Germline assignment: CDR1 SGHRS and CDR2 YFSETQ. CDR3 protein: CASSLAGEGYEQFF. The CDR3 DNA reads as TGCGCCAGCAGCTTGGCCGGGGAGGGCTATGAGCAGTTCTTC.

The CDR3 sequence: CASSIPGRGTNEQFF. DNA for the CDR3: TGTGCCAGTAGTATCCCTGGACGGGGGACCAATGAGCAGTTCTTC. The rearrangement joins TRBV19 to TRBJ2-1; possibly TRBD2 for D (6 bases). The CDR3 extends over 15 amino acids. CDR1 and CDR2 from the germline V gene are LNHDA and SQIVND (reference sequence). Deletions cut 3 bases from V and 6 bases from J, with 15 bases between. The variable domain in full, with the rest retrieved from reference TRBV19 and TRBJ2-1, is DGGITQSPKYLFRKEGQNVTLSCEQNLNHDAMYWYRQDPGQGLRLIYYSQIVNDFQKGDIAEGYSVSREKKESFPLTVTSAQKNPTAFYLCASSIPGRGTNEQFFGPGTRLTVL.

The chain is built from TRBV9 and TRBJ2-1; D remains ambiguous. The germline gives CDR1 SGDLS, CDR2 YYNGEE. The CDR3 covers 14 residues. With 0 bases removed from V and 3 bases from J, the gap between germline ends came to 7 bases. CDR3 coding DNA: TGTGCCAGCAGCGTAGATTGGGGCTACAATGAGCAGTTCTTC. This translates into CASSVDWGYNEQFF. The whole variable domain, remainder taken from reference TRBV9 and TRBJ2-1, is DSGVTQTPKHLITATGQRVTLRCSPRSGDLSVYWYQQSLDQGLQFLIQYYNGEERAKGNILERFSAQQFPDLHSELNLSSLELGDSALYFCASSVDWGYNEQFFGPGTRLTVL.

The chain recombines TRBV6-5 with TRBJ2-2; tentative D call: TRBD1 (6 bases). The germline V and J ends were trimmed by 6 bases and 7 bases, with 18 bases remaining between them. This CDR3 spans 15 amino acids. The germline CDR1 and CDR2 sequences are MNHEY and SVGAGI. In DNA, the CDR3 is TGTGCCAGCAGGATACAGGGTAGGGGTATCGGGGAGCTGTTTTTT. Protein product: CASRIQGRGIGELFF.

This clone appeared many times. The chain employs TRBV5-6 and TRBJ2-5, with D perhaps being TRBD1 or TRBD2 (5 bases each). CDR1 SGHDT and CDR2 YYEEEE come from the germline V gene. The CDR3 length is 14 residues. V was trimmed by 6 bases and J by 1 base, leaving 13 bases between them. CDR3: CASNVDGTQETQYF. In nucleotides, the CDR3 is TGTGCCAGCAACGTCGACGGGACCCAAGAGACCCAGTACTTC.

This sequence joins TRBV14 and TRBJ2-3, with D perhaps TRBD1 (5 bases). This CDR3 is built from 13 residues. V lost 6 bases and J 7 bases, leaving 14 bases between the germline ends. Per germline, CDR1 SGHDN and CDR2 FVKESK. CDR3 in DNA: TGTGCCAGCAGTAGGGGATGGGCGAATACGCAGTATTTT. Translated: CASSRGWANTQYF.

This rearrangement joins TRBV11-2 to TRBJ2-2, with D tentatively TRBD2 (5 bases). The CDR3 is 13 residues long. Trimming stripped 3 bases from V and 7 bases from J, with 9 bases between. Germline assignment: CDR1 SGHAT and CDR2 FQNNGV. CDR3: CASSFRAGGELFF. DNA of the CDR3: TGTGCCAGCAGCTTCCGGGCGGGCGGGGAGCTGTTTTTT.

This clone showed up just a few times. The rearrangement joins TRBV5-4 to TRBJ2-3; the D gene could be TRBD1 or TRBD2 (5 bases each). The CDR3 extends over 16 amino acids. V lost 4 bases and J 3 bases, leaving 18 bases between the germline ends. From germline, CDR1 is SGHNT and CDR2 YYREEE (reference sequence). CDR3 sequence: CASSPPGPLSTDTQYF. CDR3 in DNA: TGTGCCAGCAGCCCACCGGGACCCCTCTCTACAGATACGCAGTATTTT.

The gene calls are TRBV28 and TRBJ1-5; D uncertain. CDR1 is MDHEN, CDR2 SYDVKM, per germline. The CDR3 is 15 amino acids. With 3 bases removed from V and 5 bases from J, the gap between germline ends came to 14 bases. CDR3 nucleotides: TGTGCCAGCAGTTTGCGCCAGTCAAGTTATCAGCCCCAGCATTTT. Protein: CASSLRQSSYQPQHF.

This chain uses TRBV2 with TRBJ1-4; 8 bases line up with TRBD1. Germline CDR1 reads SNHLY; CDR2 reads FYNNEI. This CDR3 comprises 15 residues. The V segment lost 9 bases and the J segment 8 bases; nucleotides outside the gene matches: 14. Here the CDR3 DNA reads TGTGCCAGTTCGGGACAGGTGAACGCGGGAGAAAAACTGTTTTTT. This sequence encodes CASSGQVNAGEKLFF.

The chain is built from TRBV29-1 and TRBJ2-1, with D maybe TRBD1 (5 bases). CDR1 is SQVTM and CDR2 is ANQGSEA in the germline V gene. V gave up 4 bases and J gave up 4 bases, with 11 bases separating them. The length of the CDR3 is 13 residues. In DNA form, the CDR3 reads TGCAGCGTTGGACAGTTGGGATACAATGAGCAGTTCTTC. Translated: CSVGQLGYNEQFF.

Only one count was recorded for this clone. The chain links TRBV6-1 to TRBJ2-3, with D unclear. V was trimmed by 7 bases and J by 1 base, leaving 9 bases between them. The CDR3 totals 13 residues. Germline CDR1 reads MNHNS; CDR2 reads SASEGT. CDR3: CASIDTGTDTQYF. The DNA of the CDR3 is TGTGCCAGCATAGACACCGGCACAGATACGCAGTATTTT.

This chain joins TRBV7-2 and TRBJ2-2; no clear D. Germline lookup yields CDR1 SGHTA and CDR2 FQGNSA. The V end was cut by 1 base, the J end by 8 bases, with 11 bases between. The CDR3 contains 14 residues. CDR3 amino acids: CASSLVKGGGELFF. CDR3 bases: TGTGCCAGCAGCTTAGTGAAGGGTGGTGGGGAGCTGTTTTTT.

The sample holds one count of this clone. The chain is built from TRBV6-1 and TRBJ2-3; 7 bases line up with TRBD2. V shed 4 bases, J shed 2 bases, and the junction held 9 bases outside the gene matches. This CDR3 comprises 16 residues. Germline assignment: CDR1 MNHNS and CDR2 SASEGT. The CDR3 DNA reads TGTGCCAGCAGTGCTCAGGCGGGGGTTTACACAGATACGCAGTATTTT. It yields the protein CASSAQAGVYTDTQYF.

The chain has TRBV18 and TRBJ2-7; the match to TRBD2 covers 11 bases. J gave up 8 bases and V 3 bases, and 6 bases lay outside the gene matches. Germline lookup yields CDR1 KGHSH and CDR2 LQKENI. The CDR3 totals 14 residues. The CDR3 DNA sequence: TGTGCCAGCTCACCGGGACTAGCGGATCGCCAGCAGTACTTC. Residues: CASSPGLADRQQYF.